This passage covers 20 T cell receptor beta chains from one sample sequenced in a study of cytomegalovirus exposure and HLA in healthy donors. Method: immunoSEQ multiplex PCR; TCRdb's copy keeps in-frame clones and lacks some. The repertoire holds 250,000 to 350,000 clones, roughly 88% seen once, with approximately 0.96% in the top ten. Sequenced material: PBMCs. These TCRs come from a man younger than 40 in good health and CMV-seronegative.

V gene TRBV1 combines with J gene TRBJ1-2; TRBD1, the table's D call, was not compared with the DNA. TRBV1 counts as a pseudogene. CDR3 size: 17 residues. The CDR3 nucleotides are TGCACCAGCAGCCGATTTATGACAGGAAGAATTTCCTATGGCTACACCTTC. Amino acids: CTSSRFMTGRISYGYTF.

This rearrangement joins TRBV6-1 to TRBJ2-7; TRBD1 aligns across 9 bases. Germline trimming cut 6 bases from V and 3 bases from J; bases unmatched to any gene: 3. Germline V gene lookup returns CDR1 MNHNS and CDR2 SASEGT. This CDR3 comprises 13 residues. The CDR3 DNA reads as TGTGCCAGCAGGGGACAGGGAAACTACGAGCAGTACTTC. It is translated as CASRGQGNYEQYF.

This clone appeared a single time. This chain joins TRBV7-2 and TRBJ1-6, with D maybe TRBD1 (5 bases). The CDR3 has 14 amino acids. Between the trimmed V and J ends, which lost 4 bases and 7 bases, there was a span of 11 bases. The germline V gene encodes CDR1 SGHTA and CDR2 FQGNSA. CDR3 protein: CASSSRGGNSPLHF. In nucleotides, the CDR3 is TGTGCCAGCAGCTCACGGGGGGGGAATTCACCCCTCCACTTT.

The J gene is TRBJ1-1, the V gene TRBV4-2; 9 bases map to TRBD1. The V gene end was trimmed by 3 bases and the J gene end by 5 bases; junction bases not matched to a gene: 13. Per germline, CDR1 LGHNA and CDR2 YNFKEQ. The CDR3 loop spans 17 amino acids. The CDR3 reads CASSQVHPGTGYTEAFF. DNA of the CDR3: TGTGCCAGCAGCCAGGTCCACCCAGGGACAGGGTATACTGAAGCTTTCTTT.

The rearrangement joins TRBV6-1 to TRBJ2-7; weak D call: TRBD1 (6 bases). The V gene's germline CDR1 is MNHNS and CDR2 SASEGT. The CDR3 spans 13 residues. V was trimmed by 7 bases and J by 1 base, leaving 11 bases between them. The CDR3 loop reads CASTRDTSYEQYF. The CDR3 DNA reads TGTGCCAGCACCCGGGACACTTCCTACGAGCAGTACTTC.

The chain couples TRBV29-1 to TRBJ1-5, with TRBD1 matching 10 bases. The V and J ends lost 5 bases and 1 base, in that order; junction bases with no gene match: 8. Germline V gene lookup returns CDR1 SQVTM and CDR2 ANQGSEA. The CDR3 is 16 residues long. The CDR3 region has the DNA TGCAGCGTTCGCCGGGACAGGGGAGAAAGCAATCAGCCCCAGCATTTT. This encodes CSVRRDRGESNQPQHF.

This clone was detected only once. V gene TRBV5-1 combines with J gene TRBJ2-1, with D maybe TRBD1 (6 bases). V was pared by 0 bases and J by 6 bases, with 16 bases between. This CDR3 is built from 16 residues. CDR1 is SGHRS, CDR2 YFSETQ, per germline. The CDR3: CASSLGGTPTSNEQFF. CDR3 nucleotide sequence: TGCGCCAGCAGCTTGGGAGGGACACCCACCTCCAATGAGCAGTTCTTC.

The chain links TRBV19 to TRBJ1-5, with a possible D match to TRBD1 (6 bases). Deletions cut 6 bases from V and 5 bases from J, with 8 bases between. Per germline, CDR1 LNHDA and CDR2 SQIVND (reference sequence). The CDR3 loop spans 12 amino acids. This CDR3 reads CASRSGDQPQHF. The DNA of the CDR3 is TGTGCCAGTAGGTCAGGGGATCAGCCCCAGCATTTT. Using reference TRBV19 and TRBJ1-5 for the parts outside the CDR3, the full variable domain is DGGITQSPKYLFRKEGQNVTLSCEQNLNHDAMYWYRQDPGQGLRLIYYSQIVNDFQKGDIAEGYSVSREKKESFPLTVTSAQKNPTAFYLCASRSGDQPQHFGDGTRLSIL.

The J gene is TRBJ2-7, the V gene TRBV5-6; maybe TRBD1 (6 bases). The CDR3 runs to 13 residues. CDR1 is SGHDT, CDR2 YYEEEE, per germline. The V end lost 0 bases, the J end lost 5 bases, and 9 bases lay between the germline ends. CDR3 in amino acids: CASSLAGVNEQYF. CDR3 bases: TGTGCCAGCAGCTTGGCAGGGGTCAACGAGCAGTACTTC.

The chain couples TRBV7-2 to TRBJ2-3, with D possibly being TRBD2 (6 bases). The germline gives CDR1 SGHTA, CDR2 FQGNSA. The CDR3 is 16 amino acids. The ends were cut back, 5 bases at V and 0 bases at J, with 15 bases in the middle. The CDR3 DNA is TGTGCCAGCAGCCCACGGCGGGGCACTAGCACAGATACGCAGTATTTT. Translated: CASSPRRGTSTDTQYF.

The chain couples TRBV7-9 to TRBJ2-4; possible D gene TRBD2, 5 bases. This CDR3 is built from 16 residues. With 1 base removed from V and 3 bases from J, the gap between germline ends came to 13 bases. The germline V gene has CDR1 SEHNR and CDR2 FQNEAQ (reference sequence). Here the CDR3 reads CASSLDTSAGKNIQYF. The CDR3 DNA reads TGTGCCAGCAGCTTAGACACATCGGCGGGCAAAAACATTCAGTACTTC. Using reference TRBV7-9 and TRBJ2-4 for the parts outside the CDR3, the full variable domain is DTGVSQNPRHKITKRGQNVTFRCDPISEHNRLYWYRQTLGQGPEFLTYFQNEAQLEKSRLLSDRFSAERPKGSFSTLEIQRTEQGDSAMYLCASSLDTSAGKNIQYFGAGTRLSVL.

The genes are TRBV7-2 and TRBJ1-1; D might be TRBD1 (5 bases). Germline CDR1 SGHTA, CDR2 FQGNSA. The CDR3 is made up of 13 amino acids. V was cut by 0 bases and J by 10 bases, with 12 bases left in between. CDR3 DNA sequence: TGTGCCAGCAGCTTAGCTCCCCAAACAGGAGCTTTCTTT. The encoded protein is CASSLAPQTGAFF.

The chain combines TRBV29-1 with TRBJ1-1; TRBD1 matches 7 bases. This CDR3 spans 15 amino acids. Germline CDR1 SQVTM, CDR2 ANQGSEA. The V gene end was trimmed by 2 bases and the J gene end by 0 bases; junction bases not matched to a gene: 6. CDR3 in DNA: TGCAGCGTTGAAATCGCCGGGACAGTGAACACTGAAGCTTTCTTT. Its translation is CSVEIAGTVNTEAFF.

The genes are TRBV5-8 and TRBJ2-7, with D unresolved. Trimming left V 5 bases short and J 3 bases short, with 18 bases between. Germline V gene lookup returns CDR1 SGHTS and CDR2 YDEGEE. The CDR3 totals 15 residues. The CDR3 here is CASRTTPQKVYEQYF. The DNA for the CDR3 is TGTGCCAGCAGAACGACACCACAGAAGGTCTACGAGCAGTACTTC.

This chain links TRBV27 with TRBJ1-1, with 10 bases fitting TRBD1. Germline CDR1 and CDR2: MNHEY and SMNVEV (reference sequence). Trimming cost V 4 bases and J 1 base; bases outside gene matches: 6. This CDR3 comprises 16 residues. CDR3 sequence: CASSSGTGVSNTEAFF. For the CDR3, the DNA is TGTGCCAGCAGTTCGGGGACAGGGGTTTCGAACACTGAAGCTTTCTTT.

V gene TRBV19 combines with J gene TRBJ1-6; no definite D call. V gave up 7 bases and J gave up 3 bases, with 10 bases separating them. Germline lookup yields CDR1 LNHDA and CDR2 SQIVND (reference sequence). CDR3 length: 14 amino acids. The CDR3 sequence: CASNIYGYNSPLHF. The CDR3 coding sequence is TGTGCCAGTAATATCTACGGCTATAATTCACCCCTCCACTTT.

This chain uses TRBV10-3 with TRBJ2-3; D gene ambiguous. The CDR3 is made up of 12 amino acids. Germline CDR1 is ENHRY and CDR2 is SYGVKD. Trimming took 0 bases from V and 5 from J, leaving 3 bases between them. CDR3 residues: CAISESRDTQYF. The CDR3 region has the DNA TGTGCCATCAGTGAGTCGAGAGATACGCAGTATTTT.

The chain combines TRBV18 with TRBJ2-2; D might be TRBD1 (5 bases). This CDR3 is 16 amino acids long. Deletions cut 3 bases from V and 0 bases from J, with 11 bases between. Germline CDR1 KGHSH, CDR2 LQKENI. The CDR3 loop reads CASSPPGRANTGELFF. DNA for the CDR3: TGTGCCAGCTCACCCCCCGGCAGGGCGAACACCGGGGAGCTGTTTTTT.

The genes are TRBV5-1 and TRBJ1-6; D unclear. There are 18 residues in the CDR3. V lost 3 bases to trimming and J lost 2 bases, with 18 bases between them. Germline V CDR1 and CDR2: SGHRS, YFSETQ. The CDR3 region has the DNA TGCGCCAGCAGCTCCGGGGTGAGGGCTGGCACCTATAATTCACCCCTCCACTTT. Translation: CASSSGVRAGTYNSPLHF.

The CDR3 nucleotides are TGTGCCAGCAGCCCCGAGGGCGGGTTCTATGGCTACACCTTC. Translation gives CASSPEGGFYGYTF. The chain is built from TRBV7-9 and TRBJ1-2; no firm D call. The V gene's germline CDR1 is SEHNR and CDR2 FQNEAQ (reference sequence). The CDR3 totals 14 residues. The V end was cut by 5 bases, the J end by 4 bases, with 14 bases between.